These T cell receptor beta chains were read from a single sample in a study of blood T cell repertoires in COVID-19. TCRdb's table, derived via immunoSEQ multiplex PCR, lists solely in-frame clones and lacks some. This table has about 150,000 clones, 75% to 90% appearing once. The specimen was peripheral blood. The receptors were sampled from a woman aged 60-70 years with active COVID-19. Each CDR3 is given without its conserved first and last residue. Clone size is shown for a subset of rows, as once, few, many or a class of expanded clone.

>TRBV4-1|NA
ASSLGVTDTQY
>TRBV7-2|once
ASSIQVNTEAF
>TRBV5-4|NA
ASSLAPSSYEQY
>TRBV7-7|NA
ASSYDRGNQETQY
>TRBV5-6|NA
ASSYTGKMEQF
>TRBV9|NA
ASTRGQPNEKLF
>TRBV27|NA
ASSLRWAEKLF
>TRBV11-3|NA
ASNQPGGISNTEAF
>TRBV27|NA
ASSSLSGSLNNEQF
>TRBV14|few
ASSTSNLLEQY
>TRBV25-1|NA
ASSDHLPGRADTQY
>TRBV5-1|once
ASSLRTPGAGGGELF
>TRBV7-9|NA
ASSTGTASGNTIY
>TRBV6-2/TRBV6-3|few
ASSGTSGSHPPYEQY
>TRBV11-3|once
ASSLGQHTGELF
>TRBV9|NA
ASSPRSGTSGASSYNEQF
>TRBV28|NA
ASNGDRGLSYEQY
>TRBV7-9|few
ASSLGNRAEAF
>TRBV9|NA
ASSVGVRVNTGELF
>TRBV5-1|NA
ASSLVSNYGYT
>TRBV6-2/TRBV6-3|NA
ASSYRLRDRGPREQY
>TRBV7-2|NA
ASSLDRVAGGGKGYT
>TRBV7-6|NA
ASSSPRDPSGRRSYNEQF
>TRBV27|NA
ASSLSSELGYT
>TRBV7-2|once
ASSFGTSRNEQF
>TRBV28|once
ASSSGTGYQPQH
>TRBV7-3|NA
ASSLNPLVLAGGRGGELF
>TRBV19|few
ASSTSGSQETQY
>TRBV2|NA
ASLGQGSTEAF
>TRBV7-8|NA
ASSVGAGRPEKLF
>TRBV24-1|NA
ATSDLPAGELF
>TRBV11-3|NA
ASSLDSLNTEAF
>TRBV28|NA
ASGRRDEQY
>TRBV15|NA
ATSDDLTGVSGNTIY
>TRBV4-1|few
ASSQRTGLGETQY
>TRBV28|NA
ASRPTGQGGGYT
>TRBV2|NA
ASSVDPGKSPLH
>TRBV10-3|NA
ATSRGGRNTEAF
>TRBV19|once
ASSIDSSRGRGYT
>TRBV5-1|once
ASSSTGGAANEKLF
>TRBV3-1/TRBV3-2|NA
ASGRAEQF
>TRBV5-1|NA
ASRSYKTATGELF
>TRBV4-1|NA
ASSQTGTGTYNEQF
>TRBV19|NA
ASSTSGTASGNTIY
>TRBV28|NA
ASTSGGELF
>TRBV12-3/TRBV12-4|NA
ASSQNYQPQH
>TRBV7-8|NA
ASSLISGTGYT
>TRBV5-5|NA
ASSTGGTSTKETQY
>TRBV5-4|NA
ASSFDRGETQY
>TRBV10-1|NA
ASSPDTGLRGQF
>TRBV5-6|NA
ASSLGGRAEGNEQF
>TRBV15|NA
ATSDKRGRVDRRKTQY
>TRBV7-2|NA
ASSYTGTGSVYEQY
>TRBV6-5|NA
ASRRKSSYNSPLH
>TRBV7-2|NA
ASSPPGDRVGYT
>TRBV10-3|NA
AISEVQGAGEAF
>TRBV6-4|NA
ASSNNAGELF
>TRBV18|NA
ASSPRTGYGYT
>TRBV28|NA
ASSLEGEYGYT